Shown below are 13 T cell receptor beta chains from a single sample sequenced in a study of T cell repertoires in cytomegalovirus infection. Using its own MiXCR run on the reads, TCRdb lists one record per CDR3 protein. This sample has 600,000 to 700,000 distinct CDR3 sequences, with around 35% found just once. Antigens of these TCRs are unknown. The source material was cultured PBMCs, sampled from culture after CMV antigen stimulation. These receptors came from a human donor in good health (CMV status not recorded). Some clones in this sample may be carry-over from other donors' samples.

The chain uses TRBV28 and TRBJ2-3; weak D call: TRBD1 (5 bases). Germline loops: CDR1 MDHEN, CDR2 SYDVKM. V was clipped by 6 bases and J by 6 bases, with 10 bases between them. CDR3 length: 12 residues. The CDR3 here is CASRTASDTQYF. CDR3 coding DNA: TGTGCCAGCAGGACAGCGAGCGATACGCAGTATTTT.

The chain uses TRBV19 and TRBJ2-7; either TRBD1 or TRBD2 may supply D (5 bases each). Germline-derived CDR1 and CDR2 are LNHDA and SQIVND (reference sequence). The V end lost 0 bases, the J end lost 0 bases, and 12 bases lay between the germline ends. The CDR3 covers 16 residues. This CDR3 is CASSIDGAASSYEQYF. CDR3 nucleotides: TGTGCCAGTAGTATAGACGGGGCAGCGAGCTCCTACGAGCAGTACTTC.

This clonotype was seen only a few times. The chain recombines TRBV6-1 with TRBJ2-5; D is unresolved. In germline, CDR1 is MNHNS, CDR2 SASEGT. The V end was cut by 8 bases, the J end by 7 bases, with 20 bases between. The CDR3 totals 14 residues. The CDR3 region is CASGPPATFRTQYF. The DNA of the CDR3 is TGTGCCAGCGGCCCCCCCGCAACTTTTAGGACCCAGTACTTC.

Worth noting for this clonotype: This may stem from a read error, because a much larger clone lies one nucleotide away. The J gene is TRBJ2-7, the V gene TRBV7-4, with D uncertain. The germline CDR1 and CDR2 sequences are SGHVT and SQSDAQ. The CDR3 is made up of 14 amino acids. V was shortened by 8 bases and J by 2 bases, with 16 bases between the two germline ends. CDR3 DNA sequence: TGTGCCAGCCGGGCGATAGGCCCAACCTACGAGCAGTACTTC. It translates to CASRAIGPTYEQYF. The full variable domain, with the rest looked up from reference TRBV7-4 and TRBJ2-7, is GAGVSQSPRYKVAKRGRDVALRCDSISGHVTLYWYRQTLGQGSEVLTYSQSDAQRDKSGRPSGRFSAERPERSVSTLKIQRTEQGDSAVYLCASRAIGPTYEQYFGPGTRLTVT.

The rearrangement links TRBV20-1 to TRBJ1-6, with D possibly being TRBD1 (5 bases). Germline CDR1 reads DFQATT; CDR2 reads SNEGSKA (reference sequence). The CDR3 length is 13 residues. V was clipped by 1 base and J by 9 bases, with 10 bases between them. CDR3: CSARGGRGSPLHF. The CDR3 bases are TGCAGTGCTAGAGGGGGCCGCGGTTCACCCCTCCACTTT.

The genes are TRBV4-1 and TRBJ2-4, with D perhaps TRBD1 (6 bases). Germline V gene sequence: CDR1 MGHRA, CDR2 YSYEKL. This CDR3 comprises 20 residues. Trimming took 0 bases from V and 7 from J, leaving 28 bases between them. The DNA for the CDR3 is TGCGCCAGCAGCCAAGATAGTTGGGGGCTAGAAACTGGGGTGAGGAACATTCAGTACTTC. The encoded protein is CASSQDSWGLETGVRNIQYF.

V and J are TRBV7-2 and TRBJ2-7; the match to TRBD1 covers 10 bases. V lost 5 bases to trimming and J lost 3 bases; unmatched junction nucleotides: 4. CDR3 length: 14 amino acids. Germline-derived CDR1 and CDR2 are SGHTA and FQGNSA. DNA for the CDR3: TGTGCCAGCAGCCGGGACAGGGGATACTACGAGCAGTACTTC. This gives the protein CASSRDRGYYEQYF.

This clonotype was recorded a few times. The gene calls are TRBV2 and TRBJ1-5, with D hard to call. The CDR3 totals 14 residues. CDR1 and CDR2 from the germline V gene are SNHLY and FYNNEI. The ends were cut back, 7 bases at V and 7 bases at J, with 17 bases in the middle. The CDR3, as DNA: TGTGCCAGCAACACTGGGAACCTGTTGCAGCCCCAGCATTTT. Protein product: CASNTGNLLQPQHF.

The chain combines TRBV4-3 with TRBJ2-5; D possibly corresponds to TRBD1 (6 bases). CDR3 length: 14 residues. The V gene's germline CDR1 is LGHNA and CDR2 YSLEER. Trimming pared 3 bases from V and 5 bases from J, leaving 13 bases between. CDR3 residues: CASSQGAGFETQYF. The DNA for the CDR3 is TGCGCCAGCAGCCAGGGGGCAGGCTTTGAGACCCAGTACTTC.

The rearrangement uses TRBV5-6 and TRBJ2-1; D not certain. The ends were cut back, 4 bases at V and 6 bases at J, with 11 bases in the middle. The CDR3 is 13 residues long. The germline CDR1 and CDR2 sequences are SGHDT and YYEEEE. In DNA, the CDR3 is TGTGCCAGCAGCCGGGCGGTGGCCAATGAGCAGTTCTTC. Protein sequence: CASSRAVANEQFF.

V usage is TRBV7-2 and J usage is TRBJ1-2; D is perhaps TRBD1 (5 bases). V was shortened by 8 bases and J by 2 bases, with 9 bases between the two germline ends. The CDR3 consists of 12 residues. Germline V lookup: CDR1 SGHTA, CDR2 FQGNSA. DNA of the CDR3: TGTGCCAGCGCACAGGTAAACTATGGCTACACCTTC. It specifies CASAQVNYGYTF.

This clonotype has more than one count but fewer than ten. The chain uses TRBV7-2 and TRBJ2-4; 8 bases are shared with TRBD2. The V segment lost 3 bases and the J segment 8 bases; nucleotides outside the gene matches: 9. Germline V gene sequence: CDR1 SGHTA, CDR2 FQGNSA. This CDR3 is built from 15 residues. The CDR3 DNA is TGTGCCAGCAGCTTTAACGGGAGGGCTAGAGACATTCAGTACTTC. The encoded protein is CASSFNGRARDIQYF.

CDR3 bases: TGTGCCAGCAGTCCCCCGGGACAGGGGAGTGGAAACACCATATATTTT. Protein sequence: CASSPPGQGSGNTIYF. The gene calls are TRBV28 and TRBJ1-3; 10 bases map to TRBD1. Germline lookup yields CDR1 MDHEN and CDR2 SYDVKM. The CDR3 contains 16 residues. V was clipped by 5 bases and J by 3 bases; unmatched bases: 7.